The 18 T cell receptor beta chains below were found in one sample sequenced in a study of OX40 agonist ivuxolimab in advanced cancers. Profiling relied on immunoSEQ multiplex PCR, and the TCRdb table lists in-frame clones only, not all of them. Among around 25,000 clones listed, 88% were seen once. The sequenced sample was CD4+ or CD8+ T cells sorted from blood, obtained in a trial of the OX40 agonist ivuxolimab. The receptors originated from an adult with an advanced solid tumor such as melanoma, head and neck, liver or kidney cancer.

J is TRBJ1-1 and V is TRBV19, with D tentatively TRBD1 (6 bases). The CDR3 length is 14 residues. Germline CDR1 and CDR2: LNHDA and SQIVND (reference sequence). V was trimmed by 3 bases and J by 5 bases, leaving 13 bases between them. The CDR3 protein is CASSIIQGRTEAFF. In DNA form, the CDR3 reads TGTGCCAGTAGTATCATTCAGGGGAGAACTGAAGCTTTCTTT.

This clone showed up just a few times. The CDR3 DNA reads TGTGCCTGGAGTCAAGGGGCGAATCTCAATCAGCCCCAGCATTTT. Encoded protein: CAWSQGANLNQPQHF. This sequence joins TRBV30 and TRBJ1-5; D perhaps matches TRBD1 (5 bases). The CDR3 covers 15 residues. The ends were cut back, 2 bases at V and 3 bases at J, with 14 bases in the middle. Germline V gene lookup returns CDR1 GTSNPN and CDR2 SVGIG (reference sequence). The full variable domain, with the rest looked up from reference TRBV30 and TRBJ1-5, is SQTIHQWPATLVQPVGSPLSLECTVEGTSNPNLYWYRQAAGRGLQLLFYSVGIGQISSEVPQNLSASRPQDRQFILSSKKLLLSDSGFYLCAWSQGANLNQPQHFGDGTRLSIL.

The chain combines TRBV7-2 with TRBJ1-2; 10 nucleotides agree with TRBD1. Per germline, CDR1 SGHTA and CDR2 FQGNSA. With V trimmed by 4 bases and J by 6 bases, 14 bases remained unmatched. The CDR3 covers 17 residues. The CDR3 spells CASSSGLVGTGEDGYTF. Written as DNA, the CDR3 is TGTGCCAGCAGCTCAGGCCTCGTGGGGACAGGGGAGGATGGCTACACCTTC. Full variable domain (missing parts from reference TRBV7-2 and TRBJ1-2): GAGVSQSPSNKVTEKGKDVELRCDPISGHTALYWYRQSLGQGLEFLIYFQGNSAPDKSGLPSDRFSAERTGGSVSTLTIQRTQQEDSAVYLCASSSGLVGTGEDGYTFGSGTRLTVV.

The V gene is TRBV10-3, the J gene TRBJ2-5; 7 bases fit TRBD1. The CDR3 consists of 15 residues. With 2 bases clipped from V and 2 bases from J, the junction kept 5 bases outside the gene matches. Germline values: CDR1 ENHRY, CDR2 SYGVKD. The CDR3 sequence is CAISEPGQAQETQYF. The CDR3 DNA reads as TGTGCCATCAGTGAGCCAGGACAGGCACAAGAGACCCAGTACTTC.

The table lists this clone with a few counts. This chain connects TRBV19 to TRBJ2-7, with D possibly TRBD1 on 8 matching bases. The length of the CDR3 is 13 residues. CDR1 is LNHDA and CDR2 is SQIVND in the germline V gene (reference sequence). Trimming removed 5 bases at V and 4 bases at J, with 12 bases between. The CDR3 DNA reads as TGTGCCAGTAGTGGACAGGGAGGGTACGAGCAGTACTTC. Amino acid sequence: CASSGQGGYEQYF.

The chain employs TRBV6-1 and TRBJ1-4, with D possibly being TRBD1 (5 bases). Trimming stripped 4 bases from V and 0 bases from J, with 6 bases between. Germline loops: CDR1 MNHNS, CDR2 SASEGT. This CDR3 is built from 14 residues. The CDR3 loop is CASSGQTTNEKLFF. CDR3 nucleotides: TGTGCCAGCAGTGGACAGACAACTAATGAAAAACTGTTTTTT.

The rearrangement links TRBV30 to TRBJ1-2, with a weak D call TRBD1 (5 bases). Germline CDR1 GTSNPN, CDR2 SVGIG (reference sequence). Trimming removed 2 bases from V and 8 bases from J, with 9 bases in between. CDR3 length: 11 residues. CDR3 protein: CAWSRWGGYTF. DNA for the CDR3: TGTGCCTGGAGTAGGTGGGGGGGCTACACCTTC.

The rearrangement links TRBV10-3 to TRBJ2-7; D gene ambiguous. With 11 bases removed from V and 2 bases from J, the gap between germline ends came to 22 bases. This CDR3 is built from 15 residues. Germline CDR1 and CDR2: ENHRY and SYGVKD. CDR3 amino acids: CASLNPVSRAYEQYF. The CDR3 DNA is TGTGCCTCCTTGAACCCCGTAAGTCGGGCCTACGAGCAGTACTTC.

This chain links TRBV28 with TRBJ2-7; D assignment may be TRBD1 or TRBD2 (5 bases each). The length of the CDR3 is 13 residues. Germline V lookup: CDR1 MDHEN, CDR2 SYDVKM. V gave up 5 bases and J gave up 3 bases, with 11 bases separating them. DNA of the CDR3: TGTGCCAGCAGTCTGGGACGGAGCTACGAGCAGTACTTC. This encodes CASSLGRSYEQYF.

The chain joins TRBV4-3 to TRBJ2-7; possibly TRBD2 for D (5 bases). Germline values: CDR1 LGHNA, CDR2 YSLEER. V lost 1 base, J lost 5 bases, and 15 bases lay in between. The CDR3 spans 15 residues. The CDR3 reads CASSQAGSGEDEQYF. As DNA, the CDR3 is TGCGCCAGCAGCCAAGCGGGAAGCGGTGAGGACGAGCAGTACTTC.

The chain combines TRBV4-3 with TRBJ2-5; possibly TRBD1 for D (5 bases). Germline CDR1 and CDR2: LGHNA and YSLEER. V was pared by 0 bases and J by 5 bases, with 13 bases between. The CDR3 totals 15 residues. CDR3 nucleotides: TGCGCCAGCAGCCAAGATACAGCCAGGGTTGAGACCCAGTACTTC. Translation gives CASSQDTARVETQYF.

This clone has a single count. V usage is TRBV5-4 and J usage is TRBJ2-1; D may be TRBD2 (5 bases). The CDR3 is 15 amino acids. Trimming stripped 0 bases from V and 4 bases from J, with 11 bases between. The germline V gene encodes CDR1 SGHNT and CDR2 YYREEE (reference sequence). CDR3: CASSLAEGRYNEQFF. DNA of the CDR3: TGTGCCAGCAGCTTGGCCGAGGGCCGATACAATGAGCAGTTCTTC.

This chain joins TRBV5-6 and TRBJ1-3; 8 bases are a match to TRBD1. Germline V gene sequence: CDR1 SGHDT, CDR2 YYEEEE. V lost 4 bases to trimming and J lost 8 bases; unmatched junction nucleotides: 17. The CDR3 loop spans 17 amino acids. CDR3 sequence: CASSLAPGQGIRDTIYF. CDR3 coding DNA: TGTGCCAGCAGCCTCGCCCCAGGACAGGGTATTAGAGACACCATATATTTT.

The CDR3 loop is CASSLFGRSYNEQFF. CDR3 nucleotides: TGCGCCAGCAGCTTGTTCGGCAGATCCTACAATGAGCAGTTCTTC. The chain recombines TRBV5-1 with TRBJ2-1; no definite D call. Trimming stripped 1 base from V and 1 base from J, with 9 bases between. This CDR3 contains 15 residues. Germline values: CDR1 SGHRS, CDR2 YFSETQ.

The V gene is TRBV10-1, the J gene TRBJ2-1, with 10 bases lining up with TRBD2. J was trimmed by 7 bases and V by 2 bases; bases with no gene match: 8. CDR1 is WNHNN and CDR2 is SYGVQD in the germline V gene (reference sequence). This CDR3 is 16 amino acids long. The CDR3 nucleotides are TGCGCCAGCAGTGAGGCAAGAGCGGGAGGGAATAATGAGCAGTTCTTC. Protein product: CASSEARAGGNNEQFF.

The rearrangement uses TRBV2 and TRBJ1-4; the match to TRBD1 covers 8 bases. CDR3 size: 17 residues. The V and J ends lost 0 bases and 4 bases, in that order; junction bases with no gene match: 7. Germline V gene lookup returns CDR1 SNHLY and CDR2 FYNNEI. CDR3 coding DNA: TGTGCCAGCAGTGAAGCCGGACAGGGCCTCATTAATGAAAAACTGTTTTTT. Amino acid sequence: CASSEAGQGLINEKLFF.

CDR3 sequence: CASSPEDYGYTF. DNA of the CDR3: TGTGCCAGCTCACCCGAGGACTATGGCTACACCTTC. The rearrangement uses TRBV18 and TRBJ1-2; D gene ambiguous. The CDR3 is made up of 12 amino acids. Per germline, CDR1 KGHSH and CDR2 LQKENI. Trimming removed 3 bases at V and 3 bases at J, with 5 bases between.

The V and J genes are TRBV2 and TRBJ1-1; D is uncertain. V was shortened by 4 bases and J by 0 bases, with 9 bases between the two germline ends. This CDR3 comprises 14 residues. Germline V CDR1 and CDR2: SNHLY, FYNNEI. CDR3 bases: TGTGCCAGCAGTGTGGGGATGATGAACACTGAAGCTTTCTTT. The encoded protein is CASSVGMMNTEAFF.